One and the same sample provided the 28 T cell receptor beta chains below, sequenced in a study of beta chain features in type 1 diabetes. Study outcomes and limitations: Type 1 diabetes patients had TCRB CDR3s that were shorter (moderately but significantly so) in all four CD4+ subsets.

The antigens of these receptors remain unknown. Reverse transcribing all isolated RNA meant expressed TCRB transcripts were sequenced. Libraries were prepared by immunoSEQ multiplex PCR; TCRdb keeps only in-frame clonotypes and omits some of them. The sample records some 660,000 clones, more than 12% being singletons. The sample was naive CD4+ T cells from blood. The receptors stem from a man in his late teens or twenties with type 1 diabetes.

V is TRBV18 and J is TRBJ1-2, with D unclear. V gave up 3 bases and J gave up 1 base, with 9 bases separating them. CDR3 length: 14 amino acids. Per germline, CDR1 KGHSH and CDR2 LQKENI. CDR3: CASSPLGDNYGYTF. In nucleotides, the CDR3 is TGTGCCAGCTCACCCCTTGGGGATAACTATGGCTACACCTTC.

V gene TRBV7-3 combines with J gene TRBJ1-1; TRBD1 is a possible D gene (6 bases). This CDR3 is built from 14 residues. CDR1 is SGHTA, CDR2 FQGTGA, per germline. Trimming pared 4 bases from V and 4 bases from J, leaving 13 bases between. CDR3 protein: CASSSSQGSTEAFF. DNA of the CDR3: TGTGCCAGCAGCTCTTCACAGGGATCCACTGAAGCTTTCTTT.

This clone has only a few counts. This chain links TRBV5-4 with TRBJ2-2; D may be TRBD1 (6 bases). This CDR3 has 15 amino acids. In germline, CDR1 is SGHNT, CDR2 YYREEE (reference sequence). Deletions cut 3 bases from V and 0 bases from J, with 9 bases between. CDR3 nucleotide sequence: TGTGCCAGCAGCTCCAGGGACACGAACACCGGGGAGCTGTTTTTT. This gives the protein CASSSRDTNTGELFF.

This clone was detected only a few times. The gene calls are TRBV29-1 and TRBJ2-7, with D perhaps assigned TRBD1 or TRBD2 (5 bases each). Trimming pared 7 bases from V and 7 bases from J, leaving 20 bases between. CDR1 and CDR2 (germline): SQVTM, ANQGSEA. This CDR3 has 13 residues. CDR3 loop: CSAGRVGTGEQYF. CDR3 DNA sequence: TGCAGCGCCGGTCGTGTTGGGACGGGGGAGCAGTACTTC.

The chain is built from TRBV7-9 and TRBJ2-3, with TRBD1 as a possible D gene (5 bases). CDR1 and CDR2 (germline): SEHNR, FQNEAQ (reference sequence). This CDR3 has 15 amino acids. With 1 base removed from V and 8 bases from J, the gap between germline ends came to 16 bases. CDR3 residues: CASSLVVQGWATQYF. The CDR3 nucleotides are TGTGCCAGCAGCTTAGTAGTTCAGGGCTGGGCTACGCAGTATTTT.

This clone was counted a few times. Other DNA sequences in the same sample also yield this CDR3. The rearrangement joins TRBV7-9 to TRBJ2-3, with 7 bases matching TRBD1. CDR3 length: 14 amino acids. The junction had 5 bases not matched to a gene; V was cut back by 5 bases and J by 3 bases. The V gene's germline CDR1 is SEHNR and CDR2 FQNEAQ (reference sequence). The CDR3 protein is CASSDRQGTDTQYF. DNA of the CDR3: TGTGCCAGCAGCGATAGACAGGGAACAGATACGCAGTATTTT.

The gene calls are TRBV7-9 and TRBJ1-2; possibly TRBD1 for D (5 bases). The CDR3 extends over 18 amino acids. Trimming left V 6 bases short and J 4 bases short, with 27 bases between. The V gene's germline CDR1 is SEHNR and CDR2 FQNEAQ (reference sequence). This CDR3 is CASRGRLGARSRGYGYTF. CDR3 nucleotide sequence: TGTGCCAGCAGAGGGCGGTTAGGGGCGCGAAGTCGCGGCTATGGCTACACCTTC.

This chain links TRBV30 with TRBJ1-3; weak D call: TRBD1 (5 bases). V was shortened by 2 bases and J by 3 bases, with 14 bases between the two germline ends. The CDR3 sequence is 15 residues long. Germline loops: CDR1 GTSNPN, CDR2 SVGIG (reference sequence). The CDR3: CAWSHVRDRGNTIYF. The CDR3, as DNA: TGTGCCTGGAGTCATGTAAGGGACCGTGGAAACACCATATATTTT.

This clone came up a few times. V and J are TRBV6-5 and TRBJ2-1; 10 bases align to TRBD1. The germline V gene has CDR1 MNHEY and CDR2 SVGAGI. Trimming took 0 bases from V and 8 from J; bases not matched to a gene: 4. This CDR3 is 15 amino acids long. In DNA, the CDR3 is TGTGCCAGCAGTTACTCGGGACAGGGGCTCTATGAGCAGTTCTTC. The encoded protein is CASSYSGQGLYEQFF.

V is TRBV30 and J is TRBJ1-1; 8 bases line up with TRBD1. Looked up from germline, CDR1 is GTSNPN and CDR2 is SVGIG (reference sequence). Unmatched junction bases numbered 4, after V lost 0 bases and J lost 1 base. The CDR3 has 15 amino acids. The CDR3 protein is CAWSVLGTGNTEAFF. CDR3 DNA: TGTGCCTGGAGTGTACTTGGGACAGGGAACACTGAAGCTTTCTTT.

Written as DNA, the CDR3 is TGTGCCAGCAGCCGGGACCGGACAGGAGAGACCCAGTACTTC. Translating gives CASSRDRTGETQYF. The genes are TRBV11-2 and TRBJ2-5, with 7 bases that match TRBD1. The CDR3 covers 14 residues. Germline CDR1 reads SGHAT; CDR2 reads FQNNGV. The trim removed 5 bases at V and 4 bases at J, leaving 7 bases unmatched.

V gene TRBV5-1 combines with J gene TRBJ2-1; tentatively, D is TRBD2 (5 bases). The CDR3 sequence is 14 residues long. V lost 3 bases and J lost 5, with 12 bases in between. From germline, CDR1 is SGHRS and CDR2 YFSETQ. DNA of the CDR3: TGCGCCAGCAGCTCAGGAGGACGAGACAATGAGCAGTTCTTC. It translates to CASSSGGRDNEQFF.

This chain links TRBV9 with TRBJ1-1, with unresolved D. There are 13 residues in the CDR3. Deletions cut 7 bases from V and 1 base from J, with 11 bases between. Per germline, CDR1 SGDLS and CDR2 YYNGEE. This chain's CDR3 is CASGAGWNTEAFF. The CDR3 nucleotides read TGTGCCAGCGGTGCAGGTTGGAACACTGAAGCTTTCTTT.

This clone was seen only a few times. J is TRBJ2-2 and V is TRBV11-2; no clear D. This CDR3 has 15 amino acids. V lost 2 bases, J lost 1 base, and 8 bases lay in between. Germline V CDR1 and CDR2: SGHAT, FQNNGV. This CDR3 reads CASSLRQQNTGELFF. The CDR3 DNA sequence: TGTGCCAGCAGCTTACGGCAGCAGAACACCGGGGAGCTGTTTTTT. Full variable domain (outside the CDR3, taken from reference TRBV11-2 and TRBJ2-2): EAGVAQSPRYKIIEKRQSVAFWCNPISGHATLYWYQQILGQGPKLLIQFQNNGVVDDSQLPKDRFSAERLKGVDSTLKIQPAKLEDSAVYLCASSLRQQNTGELFFGEGSRLTVL.

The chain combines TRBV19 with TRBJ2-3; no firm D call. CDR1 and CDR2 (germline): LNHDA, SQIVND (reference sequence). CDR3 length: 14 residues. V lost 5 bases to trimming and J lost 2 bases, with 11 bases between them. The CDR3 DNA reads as TGTGCCAGTAGTCTGAGAGAGGTCACAGATACGCAGTATTTT. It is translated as CASSLREVTDTQYF.

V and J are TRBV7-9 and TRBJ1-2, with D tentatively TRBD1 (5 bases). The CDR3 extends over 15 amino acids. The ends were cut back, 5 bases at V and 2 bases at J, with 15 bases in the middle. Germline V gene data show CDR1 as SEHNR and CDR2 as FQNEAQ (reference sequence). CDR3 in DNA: TGTGCCAGCAGCCCGAAGACAGTAACCAACTATGGCTACACCTTC. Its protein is CASSPKTVTNYGYTF. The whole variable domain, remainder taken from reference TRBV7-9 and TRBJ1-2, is DTGVSQNPRHKITKRGQNVTFRCDPISEHNRLYWYRQTLGQGPEFLTYFQNEAQLEKSRLLSDRFSAERPKGSFSTLEIQRTEQGDSAMYLCASSPKTVTNYGYTFGSGTRLTVV.

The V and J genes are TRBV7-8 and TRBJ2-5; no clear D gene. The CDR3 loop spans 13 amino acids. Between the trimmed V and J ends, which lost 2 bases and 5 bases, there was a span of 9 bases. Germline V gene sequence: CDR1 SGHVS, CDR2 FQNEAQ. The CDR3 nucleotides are TGTGCCAGCAGCTTAACTGGGTGGGAGACCCAGTACTTC. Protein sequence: CASSLTGWETQYF.

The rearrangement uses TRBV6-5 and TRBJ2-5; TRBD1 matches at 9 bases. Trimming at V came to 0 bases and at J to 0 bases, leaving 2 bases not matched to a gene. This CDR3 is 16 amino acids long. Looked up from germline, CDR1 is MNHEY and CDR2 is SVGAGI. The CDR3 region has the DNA TGTGCCAGCAGTTACTCGAACAGGGGGCACCAAGAGACCCAGTACTTC. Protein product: CASSYSNRGHQETQYF.

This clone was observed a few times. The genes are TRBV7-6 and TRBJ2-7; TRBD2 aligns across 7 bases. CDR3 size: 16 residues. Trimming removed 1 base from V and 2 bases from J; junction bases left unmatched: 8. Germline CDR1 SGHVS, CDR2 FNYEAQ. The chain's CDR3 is CASSLGGLAAPYEQYF. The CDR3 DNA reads TGTGCCAGCAGCTTAGGAGGGCTAGCGGCCCCCTACGAGCAGTACTTC.

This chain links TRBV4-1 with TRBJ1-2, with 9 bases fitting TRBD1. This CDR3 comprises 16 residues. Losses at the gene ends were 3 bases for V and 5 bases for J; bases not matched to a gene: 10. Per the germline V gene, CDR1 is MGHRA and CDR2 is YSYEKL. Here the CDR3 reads CASSQAPRDREYGYTF. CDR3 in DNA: TGCGCCAGCAGCCAGGCACCACGGGACAGGGAATATGGCTACACCTTC.

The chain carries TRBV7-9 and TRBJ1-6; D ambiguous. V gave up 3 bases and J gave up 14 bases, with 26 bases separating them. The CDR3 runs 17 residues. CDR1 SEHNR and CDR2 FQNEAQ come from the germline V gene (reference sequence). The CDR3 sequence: CASSFHPVGRMSGALHF. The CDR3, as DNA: TGTGCCAGCAGCTTCCACCCGGTGGGCAGAATGTCTGGGGCCCTCCACTTT.

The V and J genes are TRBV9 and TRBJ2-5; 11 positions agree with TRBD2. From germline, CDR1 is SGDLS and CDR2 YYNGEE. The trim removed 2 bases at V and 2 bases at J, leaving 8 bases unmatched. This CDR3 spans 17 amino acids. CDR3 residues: CASSVLGASGGQETQYF. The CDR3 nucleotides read TGTGCCAGCAGCGTTTTAGGGGCTAGCGGGGGGCAAGAGACCCAGTACTTC.

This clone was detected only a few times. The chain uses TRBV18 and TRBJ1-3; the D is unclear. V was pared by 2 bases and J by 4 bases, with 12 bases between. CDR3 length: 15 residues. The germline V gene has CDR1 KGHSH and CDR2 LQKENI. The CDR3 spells CASSPAAGPGNTIYF. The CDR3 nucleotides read TGTGCCAGCTCACCAGCGGCAGGCCCAGGAAACACCATATATTTT.

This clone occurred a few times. CDR3 region: CASSSARRQETQYF. In DNA, the CDR3 is TGTGCCAGCAGTTCTGCTAGGAGGCAAGAGACCCAGTACTTC. V gene TRBV27 combines with J gene TRBJ2-5, with a possible D match to TRBD2 (5 bases). V was shortened by 4 bases and J by 2 bases, with 11 bases between the two germline ends. The CDR3 is made up of 14 amino acids. The germline V gene has CDR1 MNHEY and CDR2 SMNVEV (reference sequence).

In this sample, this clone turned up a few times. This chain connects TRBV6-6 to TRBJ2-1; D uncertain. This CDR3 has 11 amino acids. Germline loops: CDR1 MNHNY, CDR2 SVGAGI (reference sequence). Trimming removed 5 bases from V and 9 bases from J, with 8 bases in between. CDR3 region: CASSPGREQFF. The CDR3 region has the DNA TGTGCCAGCAGTCCCGGTCGTGAGCAGTTCTTC.

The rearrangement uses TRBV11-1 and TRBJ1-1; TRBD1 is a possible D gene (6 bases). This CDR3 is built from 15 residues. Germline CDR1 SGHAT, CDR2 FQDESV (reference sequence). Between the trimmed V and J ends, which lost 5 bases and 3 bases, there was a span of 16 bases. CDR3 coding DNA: TGTGCCAGCAGCGGAGACCCGGGGGGCTACACTGAAGCTTTCTTT. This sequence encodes CASSGDPGGYTEAFF.

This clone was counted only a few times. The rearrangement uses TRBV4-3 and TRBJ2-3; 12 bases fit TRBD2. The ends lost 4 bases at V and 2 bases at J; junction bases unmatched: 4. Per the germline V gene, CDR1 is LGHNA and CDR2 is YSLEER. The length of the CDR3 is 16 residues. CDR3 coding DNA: TGCGCCAGCAGCCTAGGACTAGCGGGGTACACAGATACGCAGTATTTT. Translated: CASSLGLAGYTDTQYF.

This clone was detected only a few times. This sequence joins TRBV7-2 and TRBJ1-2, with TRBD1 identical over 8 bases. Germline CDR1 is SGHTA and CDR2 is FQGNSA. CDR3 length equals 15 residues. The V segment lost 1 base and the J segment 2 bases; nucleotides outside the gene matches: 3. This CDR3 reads CASSLGDRRNYGYTF. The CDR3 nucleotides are TGTGCCAGCAGCTTAGGGGACAGGCGAAACTATGGCTACACCTTC.